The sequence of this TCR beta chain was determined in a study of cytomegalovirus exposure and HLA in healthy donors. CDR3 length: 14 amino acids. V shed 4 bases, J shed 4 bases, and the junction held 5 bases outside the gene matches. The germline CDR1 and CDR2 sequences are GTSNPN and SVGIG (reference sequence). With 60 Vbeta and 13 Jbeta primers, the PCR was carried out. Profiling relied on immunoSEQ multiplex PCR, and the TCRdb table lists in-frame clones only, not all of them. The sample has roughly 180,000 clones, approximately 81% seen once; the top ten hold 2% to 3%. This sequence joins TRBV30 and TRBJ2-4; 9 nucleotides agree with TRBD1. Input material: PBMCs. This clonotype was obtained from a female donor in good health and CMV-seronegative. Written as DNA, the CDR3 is TGTGCCTGGAACAGGGGACAGGGAAAAAACATTCAGTACTTC. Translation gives CAWNRGQGKNIQYF.